A single sample gave rise to the 18 T cell receptor beta chains below, sequenced in a study of T cell changes during pregnancy in multiple sclerosis. Generated by immunoSEQ multiplex PCR, the TCRdb table keeps only in-frame clones and is missing some. This table has around 33,000 clones, less than 90% appearing once. The sample consisted of CD8+ T cells from peripheral blood mononuclear cells, taken before pregnancy. All receptors derive from a female donor with multiple sclerosis, enrolled in a pregnancy study.

The genes are TRBV19 and TRBJ1-1; TRBD1 aligns across 7 bases. CDR1 and CDR2 from the germline V gene are LNHDA and SQIVND (reference sequence). CDR3 length: 11 residues. V lost 7 bases, J lost 7 bases, and 3 bases stayed unmatched. The CDR3 protein is CASTRQGEAFF. The DNA of the CDR3 is TGTGCCAGTACTAGACAGGGTGAAGCTTTCTTT.

The chain uses TRBV27 and TRBJ2-7; the D gene is possibly TRBD2 (5 bases). CDR1 is MNHEY, CDR2 SMNVEV, per germline (reference sequence). CDR3 length equals 14 residues. Trimming removed 4 bases from V and 2 bases from J, with 12 bases in between. CDR3 DNA sequence: TGTGCCAGCAGTTGGGGTTTCGGGACCTACGAGCAGTACTTC. Translating it yields CASSWGFGTYEQYF.

The chain couples TRBV19 to TRBJ2-1; 11 nucleotides agree with TRBD2. Germline CDR1 LNHDA, CDR2 SQIVND (reference sequence). The CDR3 loop spans 14 amino acids. Losses at the gene ends were 2 bases for V and 9 bases for J; bases not matched to a gene: 3. The CDR3 bases are TGTGCCAGTAGTATAAATAGCGGGGGGGCTGAGCAGTTCTTC. Residues: CASSINSGGAEQFF.

The rearrangement uses TRBV7-9 and TRBJ2-7; 9 positions match TRBD1. The V and J ends lost 4 bases and 5 bases, in that order; junction bases with no gene match: 0. Germline CDR1 SEHNR, CDR2 FQNEAQ (reference sequence). The CDR3 is 12 residues long. CDR3 sequence: CASSWDRDEQYF. In nucleotides, the CDR3 is TGTGCCAGCAGCTGGGACAGGGACGAGCAGTACTTC. Full variable domain (outside the CDR3, taken from reference TRBV7-9 and TRBJ2-7): DTGVSQNPRHKITKRGQNVTFRCDPISEHNRLYWYRQTLGQGPEFLTYFQNEAQLEKSRLLSDRFSAERPKGSFSTLEIQRTEQGDSAMYLCASSWDRDEQYFGPGTRLTVT.

This sequence joins TRBV21-1 and TRBJ1-5. TRBV21-1 represents a pseudogene. CDR3 length: 16 residues. This CDR3 is CASSRQGGGSNQPQHF. As DNA, the CDR3 is TGTGCCAGCAGCAGGCAGGGAGGGGGAAGCAATCAGCCCCAGCATTTT.

About this clone: A junction boundary mismatches the germline segment, possibly from a read error. The rearrangement links TRBV7-7 to TRBJ2-1; 9 bases line up with TRBD2. The germline V gene has CDR1 SSHAT and CDR2 FNYEAQ (reference sequence). The CDR3 covers 14 residues. CDR3 region: CASSLGTSPNEQFF. The CDR3, as DNA: TGTGCTAGCAGCTTAGGGACTAGCCCCAATGAGCAGTTCTTC.

The V call is TRBV5-6, the J call TRBJ1-1; 7 nucleotides align to TRBD1. V lost 4 bases to trimming and J lost 5 bases; unmatched junction nucleotides: 11. This CDR3 contains 15 residues. The germline CDR1 and CDR2 sequences are SGHDT and YYEEEE. The CDR3 region has the DNA TGTGCCAGCAGCGCCGCCGACAGGGAGTGGACTGAAGCTTTCTTT. Translated: CASSAADREWTEAFF.

This chain links TRBV6-5 with TRBJ2-1, with TRBD2 as a possible D gene (6 bases). V lost 1 base to trimming and J lost 4 bases, with 11 bases between them. The CDR3 contains 15 residues. Germline V gene lookup returns CDR1 MNHEY and CDR2 SVGAGI. CDR3 residues: CASSYFTGTYNEQFF. The CDR3 bases are TGTGCCAGCAGTTACTTCACCGGGACTTACAATGAGCAGTTCTTC.

The chain joins TRBV7-2 to TRBJ2-5, with TRBD1 matching 8 bases. The CDR3 consists of 16 residues. In germline, CDR1 is SGHTA, CDR2 FQGNSA. Trimming at V came to 3 bases and at J to 0 bases, leaving 6 bases not matched to a gene. The CDR3 DNA is TGTGCCAGCAGCTTGCACAGGGGGTTCTACCAAGAGACCCAGTACTTC. It encodes CASSLHRGFYQETQYF.

This rearrangement joins TRBV7-9 to TRBJ2-7; TRBD1 is a possible D gene (5 bases). The CDR3 loop spans 11 amino acids. V gave up 3 bases and J gave up 11 bases, with 11 bases separating them. Per the germline V gene, CDR1 is SEHNR and CDR2 is FQNEAQ (reference sequence). The CDR3 DNA is TGTGCCAGCAGCTTCGGACAAGGGGAGTACTTC. Amino acids: CASSFGQGEYF.

The V gene is TRBV7-9, the J gene TRBJ1-1; D ambiguous. The V end was cut by 7 bases, the J end by 3 bases, with 15 bases between. The germline V gene encodes CDR1 SEHNR and CDR2 FQNEAQ (reference sequence). This CDR3 has 14 amino acids. CDR3 residues: CASTTPGKDTEAFF. CDR3 DNA: TGTGCCAGCACCACCCCGGGGAAGGACACTGAAGCTTTCTTT.

The chain is built from TRBV5-6 and TRBJ1-5; no clear D gene. From germline, CDR1 is SGHDT and CDR2 YYEEEE. The CDR3 runs to 15 residues. V was shortened by 5 bases and J by 2 bases, with 14 bases between the two germline ends. CDR3 sequence: CASSPSGGGNQPQHF. CDR3 DNA sequence: TGTGCCAGCAGTCCCAGCGGCGGGGGCAATCAGCCCCAGCATTTT.

This clone appeared a single time. This chain links TRBV27 with TRBJ2-7; D ambiguous. Germline V gene lookup returns CDR1 MNHEY and CDR2 SMNVEV (reference sequence). V lost 0 bases and J 4 bases, leaving 10 bases between the germline ends. The CDR3 extends over 14 amino acids. The CDR3, as DNA: TGTGCCAGCAGTTTATCAGGAAGGAGTTACGAGCAGTACTTC. It codes for CASSLSGRSYEQYF.

The CDR3 here is CASSLVSRTGVYGYTF. DNA of the CDR3: TGTGCCAGCAGCTTAGTTTCCCGGACAGGGGTCTATGGCTACACCTTC. V gene TRBV11-2 combines with J gene TRBJ1-2, with 9 bases lining up with TRBD1. Germline CDR1 reads SGHAT; CDR2 reads FQNNGV. The CDR3 loop spans 16 amino acids. Trimming took 1 base from V and 4 from J; bases not matched to a gene: 7.

The V and J genes are TRBV2 and TRBJ1-6; D remains ambiguous. Trimming shortened V by 7 bases and J by 4 bases, and 11 bases separated the two germline ends. The germline gives CDR1 SNHLY, CDR2 FYNNEI. This CDR3 has 14 amino acids. For the CDR3, the DNA is TGTGCCAGCACCTGGGAGCCTTATAATTCACCCCTCCACTTT. This gives the protein CASTWEPYNSPLHF.

The CDR3 is CAGGLAGTYNEQFF. CDR3 nucleotides: TGTGCCGGCGGACTAGCGGGAACTTACAATGAGCAGTTCTTC. The chain couples TRBV30 to TRBJ2-1, with 12 bases fitting TRBD2. The germline V gene has CDR1 GTSNPN and CDR2 SVGIG (reference sequence). This CDR3 has 14 amino acids. V shed 8 bases, J shed 4 bases, and the junction held 6 bases outside the gene matches.

The CDR3 region is CATAAELAGEYTDTQYF. CDR3 nucleotides: TGTGCCACCGCAGCCGAGCTAGCGGGGGAATACACAGATACGCAGTATTTT. The chain carries TRBV27 and TRBJ2-3; the match to TRBD2 covers 10 bases. CDR1 is MNHEY, CDR2 SMNVEV, per germline (reference sequence). Unmatched junction bases numbered 15, after V lost 10 bases and J lost 2 bases. This CDR3 is 17 amino acids long.

The chain links TRBV11-2 to TRBJ2-7; maybe TRBD1 (6 bases). Germline V gene lookup returns CDR1 SGHAT and CDR2 FQNNGV. The V end lost 4 bases, the J end lost 4 bases, and 11 bases lay between the germline ends. The CDR3 has 13 residues. CDR3 region: CASSSTTGYEQYF. As DNA, the CDR3 is TGTGCCAGCAGCTCTACGACAGGTTACGAGCAGTACTTC.